This T cell receptor (beta chain) was sequenced for a study of T cell repertoires in cytomegalovirus infection. Background on the study: Indicated by public TCR beta signatures were CMV infection and matching HLA type. General study results and limits: Cumulative public TCR beta family frequency identified CMV carriers with the relevant HLA. HLA-C-restricted, CMV-specific TCR beta clonotypes were dominant ex vivo.

The V gene's germline CDR1 is SGHAT and CDR2 FQNNGV. The CDR3 totals 13 residues. The ends were cut back, 3 bases at V and 7 bases at J, with 9 bases in the middle. Turning to this clonotype: Its antigen is undetermined.

TCRdb ran MiXCR on the reads and lists one entry per CDR3 protein. The data contain approximately 490,000 distinct CDR3 sequences, around 11% of them singletons. The sequenced sample consisted of PBMCs. The receptor was isolated from a human donor in good health (CMV status not recorded). Some clones in this sample may be carry-over from other donors' samples. The genes are TRBV11-2 and TRBJ1-4; D is perhaps TRBD1 (6 bases). CDR3 loop: CASSFPGVEKLFF. The CDR3 DNA sequence: TGTGCCAGCAGCTTTCCAGGGGTTGAAAAACTGTTTTTT. Based on the CDR3 plus reference TRBV11-2 and TRBJ1-4, the full variable domain is EAGVAQSPRYKIIEKRQSVAFWCNPISGHATLYWYQQILGQGPKLLIQFQNNGVVDDSQLPKDRFSAERLKGVDSTLKIQPAKLEDSAVYLCASSFPGVEKLFFGSGTQLSVL.